This TCR beta chain was recorded in a study of tumor-infiltrating lymphocytes in primary liver carcinoma. About the study: Maximum tumor diameters ranged from roughly 4 to 10 cm, stage T1-T3 N0M0. Productive TCRbeta reads per sample were roughly 3.5 to 7.5 million, not differing by tissue.

The V end lost 0 bases, the J end lost 4 bases, and 4 bases lay between the germline ends. This CDR3 spans 13 amino acids. Per the germline V gene, CDR1 is MNHEY and CDR2 is SVGAGI. From 500 to 600 ng of total RNA, TCR beta-specific cDNA was reverse-transcribed using a constant-region primer. Slightly modified ARM-PCR, run as three nested multiplex PCR rounds, produced the TCR beta libraries. Each of the first two PCR rounds ran approximately 11 cycles with TRBV1-TRBV30 forward and C-beta reverse primers. TCRdb fed the multiplex PCR reads into MiXCR, producing one record per CDR3 protein. The sample yields 20,000 to 25,000 distinct CDR3 sequences, over 60% seen once. By share, this clonotype ranks as medium-sized. Its antigen is still unknown. Study results and caveats: Tumors reached a significantly greater top-250-clone fraction than blood did (p = 0.039).

Without any cell sorting, 20-30 mg of bulk tissue yielded co-extracted RNA and DNA. Collection of samples drew on five separate regions of each tumor. The sequence derives from a woman under 40 with primary liver carcinoma and hepatitis B virus infection. The chain carries TRBV6-5 and TRBJ1-5, with D unclear. Source material: liver tumor tissue from sampling region 5. Subset of the sample: tumor region T5, tumor centre. The CDR3 spells CASSYSWNQPQHF. In nucleotides, the CDR3 is TGTGCCAGCAGTTACTCATGGAATCAGCCCCAGCATTTT.